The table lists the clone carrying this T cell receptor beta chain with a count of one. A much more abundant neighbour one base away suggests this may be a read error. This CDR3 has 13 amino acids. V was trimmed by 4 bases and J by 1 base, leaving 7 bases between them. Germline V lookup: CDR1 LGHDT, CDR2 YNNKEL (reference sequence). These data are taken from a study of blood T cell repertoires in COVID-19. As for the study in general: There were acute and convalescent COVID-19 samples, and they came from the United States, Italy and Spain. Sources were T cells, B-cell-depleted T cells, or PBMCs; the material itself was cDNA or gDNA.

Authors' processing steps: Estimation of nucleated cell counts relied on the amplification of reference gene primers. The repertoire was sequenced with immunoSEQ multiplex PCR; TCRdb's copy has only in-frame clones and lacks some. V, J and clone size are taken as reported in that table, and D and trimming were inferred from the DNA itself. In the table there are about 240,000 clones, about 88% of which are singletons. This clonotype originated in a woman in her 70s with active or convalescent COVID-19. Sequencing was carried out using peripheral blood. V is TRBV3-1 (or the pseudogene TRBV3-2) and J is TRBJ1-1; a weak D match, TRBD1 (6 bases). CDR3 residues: CASSPTGNTEAFF. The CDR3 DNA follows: TGTGCCAGCAGCCCGACAGGGAACACTGAAGCTTTCTTT.